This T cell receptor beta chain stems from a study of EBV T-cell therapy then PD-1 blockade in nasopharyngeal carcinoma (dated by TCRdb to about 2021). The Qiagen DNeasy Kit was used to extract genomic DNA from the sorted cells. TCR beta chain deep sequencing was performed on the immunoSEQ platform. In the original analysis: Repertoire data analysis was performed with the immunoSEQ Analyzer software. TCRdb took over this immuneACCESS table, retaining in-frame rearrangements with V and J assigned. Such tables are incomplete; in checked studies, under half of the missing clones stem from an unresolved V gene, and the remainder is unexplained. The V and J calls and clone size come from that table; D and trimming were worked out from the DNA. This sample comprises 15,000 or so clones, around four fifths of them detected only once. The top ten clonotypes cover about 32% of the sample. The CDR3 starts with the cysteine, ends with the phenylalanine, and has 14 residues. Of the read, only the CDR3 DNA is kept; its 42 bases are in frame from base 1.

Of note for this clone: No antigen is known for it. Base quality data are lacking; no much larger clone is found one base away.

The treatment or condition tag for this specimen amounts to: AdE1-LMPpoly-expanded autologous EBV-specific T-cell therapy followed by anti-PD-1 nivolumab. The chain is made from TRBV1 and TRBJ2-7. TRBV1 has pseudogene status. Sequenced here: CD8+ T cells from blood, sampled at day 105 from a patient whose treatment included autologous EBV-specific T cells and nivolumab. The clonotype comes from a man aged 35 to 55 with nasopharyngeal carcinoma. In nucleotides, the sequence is TGCACCAGCAGCCAAGACCGCTTAGGCTACGAGCAGTACTTC. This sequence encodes CTSSQDRLGYEQYF.